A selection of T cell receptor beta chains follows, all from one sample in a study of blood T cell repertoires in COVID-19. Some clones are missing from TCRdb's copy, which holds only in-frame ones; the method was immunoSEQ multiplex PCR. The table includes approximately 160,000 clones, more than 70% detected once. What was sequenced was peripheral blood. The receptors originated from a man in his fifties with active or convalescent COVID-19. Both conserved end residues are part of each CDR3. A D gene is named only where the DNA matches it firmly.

CASSKRTGREETQYF,TRBV14,15,TRBJ2-5,TRBD1
CASSLGAAAYGYTF,TRBV5-8,14,TRBJ1-2,NA
CASSQDARQGGRRAFF,TRBV4-1,16,TRBJ1-1,TRBD1
CASSYGRGSNEKLFF,TRBV5-1,15,TRBJ1-4,NA
CASRKGGFSGNTIYF,TRBV19,15,TRBJ1-3,NA
CASSEGLQNQPQHF,TRBV6-1,14,TRBJ1-5,NA
CAISESVEGGGTDEQYF,TRBV10-3,17,TRBJ2-7,TRBD2
CASSRVTSVNTGELFF,TRBV5-4,16,TRBJ2-2,TRBD2
CASSGWGQGGSGYTF,TRBV9,15,TRBJ1-2,TRBD1
CASSLGRLAGGAYEQYF,TRBV27,17,TRBJ2-7,TRBD2
CASSAQGVYEQYF,TRBV11-2,13,TRBJ2-7,TRBD1
CASSGLAGPSYEQYF,TRBV5-4,15,TRBJ2-7,TRBD2
CASSLETGGQPQHF,TRBV5-1,14,TRBJ1-5,TRBD1
CASSSILSQGLSGYTF,TRBV27,16,TRBJ1-2,NA
CATSEEGVGNQPQHF,TRBV24-1,15,TRBJ1-5,NA
CASKQGSSTDTQYF,TRBV5-8,14,TRBJ2-3,NA
CASSQDFRGLSGRSSTDTQYF,TRBV3-1/TRBV3-2,21,TRBJ2-3,NA
CASSPGDGSYEQYF,TRBV21-1,14,TRBJ2-7,NA
CASSAAGRDVPSNYGYTF,TRBV6-1,18,TRBJ1-2,NA
CASSQADRSQPLHF,TRBV3-1/TRBV3-2,14,TRBJ1-6,TRBD1
CATSDFTNNQPQHF,TRBV24-1,14,TRBJ1-5,NA
CASSPQDWDRSHEQYF,TRBV9,16,TRBJ2-7,TRBD1
CASSRRRGPYEQYF,TRBV14,14,TRBJ2-7,TRBD1
CASRPTGDGNQPQHF,TRBV28,15,TRBJ1-5,TRBD1
CASSQGTGGSFNEKLFF,TRBV4-2,17,TRBJ1-4,TRBD1
CASSRGQTNTEAFF,TRBV6-5,14,TRBJ1-1,TRBD1
CASSKGTSGRARGVF,TRBV5-4,15,TRBJ2-1,TRBD2
CASSQAAQGDRGHGYTF,TRBV4-3,17,TRBJ1-2,TRBD1
CASSPPGLDLETQYF,TRBV6-2/TRBV6-3,15,TRBJ2-5,TRBD2
CASSQVGGGRFNEQFF,TRBV4-3,16,TRBJ2-1,NA
CASSGGTGGDSNSGANVLTF,TRBV5-1,20,TRBJ2-6,TRBD1
CASSLGTSTDTQYF,TRBV5-1,14,TRBJ2-3,TRBD2
CASSVEGGADSPLHF,TRBV9,15,TRBJ1-6,NA
CASSEDGVYNEQFF,TRBV6-1,14,TRBJ2-1,NA
CASSFGTSGSYEQYF,TRBV11-3,15,TRBJ2-7,TRBD2
CSGQMNTEAFF,TRBV20-1,11,TRBJ1-1,NA
CASSYRGGTEAFF,TRBV6-5,13,TRBJ1-1,NA
CASSVGVEGTAIYF,TRBV9,14,TRBJ1-3,NA
CASSLASGTNTGELFF,TRBV7-7,16,TRBJ2-2,NA
CASSQTGLTEAFF,TRBV6-2/TRBV6-3,13,TRBJ1-1,TRBD1
CASSEGLPGQGPNQPQHF,TRBV6-1,18,TRBJ1-5,TRBD1
CASSLRWGTPTGELFF,TRBV9,16,TRBJ2-2,NA
CASRQGLGNEKLFF,TRBV5-8,14,TRBJ1-4,NA
CASSPLVAVTSTDTQYF,TRBV18,17,TRBJ2-3,NA
CATSLGASFETQYF,TRBV24-1,14,TRBJ2-5,NA
CASSPGTSGYQETQYF,TRBV5-4,16,TRBJ2-5,TRBD2
CSVESAGRSEAFF,TRBV29-1,13,TRBJ1-1,NA
CASGRDRGQDTEAFF,TRBV12-5,15,TRBJ1-1,TRBD1